The clone carrying this TCR beta chain was recorded a few times. Antigen: not known. Germline lookup yields CDR1 SGHTA and CDR2 FQGNSA. V gave up 6 bases and J gave up 2 bases; unmatched junction bases: 9. The CDR3 runs 16 residues. TCRdb processed the 5' RACE reads anew with MiXCR; each CDR3 protein has one entry. The sample has roughly 300,000 distinct CDR3 sequences, about 16% seen once. These data belong to a study of T-cell memory formation after mild COVID-19. Study results and caveats: Most CD4+ clones that shrank were in CM and EM, while CD8+ ones turned up in EMRA. Memory cells collected pre-infection included some clones that later responded, suggesting cross-reactive memory joined. Contracting clones, day 15 to 85, had balanced CD4/CD8, and later expanders favored CD4+.

Sequencing input: PBMCs or a T cell subset sorted from them (not recorded which). The chain uses TRBV7-2 and TRBJ2-4; TRBD2 aligns across 8 bases. The receptor was derived from a man younger than 35 who had mild COVID-19 (a few samples of this study predate the infection). Cell type and time point are not known. DNA of the CDR3: TGTGCCAGCAGGGAACGGGAGGGGGGCTCCAAAAACATTCAGTACTTC. Translation gives CASREREGGSKNIQYF.